This T cell receptor beta chain was sequenced for a study of T cells after yellow fever vaccination. Whole-study results and caveats: Reappearance after the booster was seen for most primary-vaccination clones, at 95% to 97% CD4 and around 88% CD8.

Via MiXCR, TCRdb re-called the 5' RACE reads, giving one row per CDR3 protein. The sample includes 25,000 to 35,000 distinct CDR3 sequences, 6.3% of them seen just once. Per the germline V gene, CDR1 is DFQATT and CDR2 is SNEGSKA (reference sequence). The V segment lost 0 bases and the J segment 5 bases; nucleotides outside the gene matches: 5. This CDR3 spans 15 amino acids. This TCR was recovered from a man aged 30-40 years who received the YFV17D yellow fever vaccine. Source: PBMCs, either bulk or a sorted T-cell subset (CD4+, CD8+, memory, or dextramer-sorted; not recorded which), taken on the day of the yellow fever booster vaccination. V and J are TRBV20-1 and TRBJ2-2, with 8 bases aligning to TRBD2. The CDR3 spells CSARESGRGTGELFF. The CDR3 DNA follows: TGCAGTGCTAGAGAAAGCGGGAGAGGAACCGGGGAGCTGTTTTTT.